This T cell receptor (beta chain) was profiled in a study of shared clonotypes between healthy human individuals. Donors comprised healthy HIV-negative adults lacking recent acute infections or vaccinations. Authors' methods: ImmunoSEQ supplied junction-only sequences lacking quality scores, so filtering was different. TCRdb keeps only in-frame clones here, not all; method: immunoSEQ multiplex PCR. The V and J calls and clone size were taken over from that table, and D and trimming were inferred from the DNA. The data show hundreds of thousands of clones, roughly 79% seen once. The CDR3 spans 13 residues. Between the trimmed V and J ends, which lost 0 bases and 4 bases, there was a span of 6 bases. Germline V gives CDR1 SNHLY, CDR2 FYNNEI. Overall study findings and caveats: It was anticipated that sequencing depth would influence how many clonotypes donors shared.

The sample holds a few counts of this clone. What it binds is unknown. Other DNA sequences in the same sample also yield this CDR3. The V and J genes are TRBV2 and TRBJ2-5; D gene ambiguous. The receptor was derived from a woman aged 40 to 49 in good health. Some clones in this sample may be carry-over from other donors' samples. Material for sequencing was PBMCs. DNA for the CDR3: TGTGCCAGCAGTGAAGCGGACGGAGAGACCCAGTACTTC. It codes for CASSEADGETQYF.